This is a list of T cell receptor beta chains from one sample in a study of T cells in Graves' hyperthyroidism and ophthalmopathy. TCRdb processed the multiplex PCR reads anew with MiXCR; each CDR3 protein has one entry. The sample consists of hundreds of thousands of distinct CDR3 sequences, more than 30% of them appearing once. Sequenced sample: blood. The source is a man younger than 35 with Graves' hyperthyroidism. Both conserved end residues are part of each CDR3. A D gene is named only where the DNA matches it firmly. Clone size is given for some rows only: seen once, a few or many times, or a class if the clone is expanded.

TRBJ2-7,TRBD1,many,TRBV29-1,TGCAGCGTTGACGGGACAGGGGGGTCCGAGCAGTACTTC,CSVDGTGGSEQYF
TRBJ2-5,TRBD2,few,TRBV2,TGTGCCAACCTACTATCCGGCCTAGCGGGAGAACGGGGGACCCAGTACTTC,CANLLSGLAGERGTQYF
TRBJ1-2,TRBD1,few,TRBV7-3,TGTGCCAGCAGCTTTTCCGGGACAGGGGGCGGAGGCTACACCTTC,CASSFSGTGGGGYTF
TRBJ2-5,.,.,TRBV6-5,TGTGCCAGCAGTTACCACGGGGGAGAGACCCAGTACTTC,CASSYHGGETQYF
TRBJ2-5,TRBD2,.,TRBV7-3,TGTGCCAGCAGCCAAGAGGGGACTAGCGGGAGGTACCAAGAGACCCAGTACTTC,CASSQEGTSGRYQETQYF
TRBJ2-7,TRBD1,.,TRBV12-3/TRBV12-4,TGTGCCAGCAGTACAGGGGTTAAGGGCTACGAGCAGTACTTC,CASSTGVKGYEQYF
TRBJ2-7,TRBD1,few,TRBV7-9,TGTGCCAGCAGCTTAGTGACAGGGGGCTACGAGCAGTACTTC,CASSLVTGGYEQYF
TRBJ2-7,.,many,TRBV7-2,TGTGCCAGCAGCTCGAGTTCGGGCGCCTACGAGCAGTACTTC,CASSSSSGAYEQYF
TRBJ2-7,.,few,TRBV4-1,TGCGCCAGCAGCCAGCCGGGAAGGAACGAGCAGTACTTC,CASSQPGRNEQYF
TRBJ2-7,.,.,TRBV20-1,TGCAGTGCCGCGGGAATGGAAGGGACGCGCTACGAGCAGTACTTC,CSAAGMEGTRYEQYF